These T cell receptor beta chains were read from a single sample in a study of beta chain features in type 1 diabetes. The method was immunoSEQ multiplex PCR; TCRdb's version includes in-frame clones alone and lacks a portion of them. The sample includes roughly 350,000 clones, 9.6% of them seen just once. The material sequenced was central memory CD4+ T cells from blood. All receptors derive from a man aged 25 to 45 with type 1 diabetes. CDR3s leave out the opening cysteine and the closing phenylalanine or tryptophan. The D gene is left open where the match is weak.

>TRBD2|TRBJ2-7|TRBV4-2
ASSQDPLTSGNFYEQY
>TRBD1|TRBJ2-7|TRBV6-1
ASSADRGSYEQY
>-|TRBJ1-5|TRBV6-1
ASSTNKRPGPQH
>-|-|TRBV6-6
ASREPDSYEQY
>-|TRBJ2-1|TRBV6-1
ATLTGSTNEQF
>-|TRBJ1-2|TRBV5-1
ASSLEPADRYNYGYT
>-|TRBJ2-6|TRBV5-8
ASAGDGYYSGANVLT
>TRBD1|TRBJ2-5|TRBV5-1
ASSWRTGAYQETQY
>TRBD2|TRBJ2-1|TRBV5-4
ASSWGLAEKFNEQF
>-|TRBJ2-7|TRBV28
ASSLPGVGGYEQY
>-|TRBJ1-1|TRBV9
ASSVGTMNTEAF
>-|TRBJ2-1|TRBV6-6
ASSRTGFNEQF
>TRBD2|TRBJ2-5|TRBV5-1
ASSLGVGSGRETQY
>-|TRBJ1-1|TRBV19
ASSTNSRGTEAF
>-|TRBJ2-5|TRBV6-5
ASKEVGSFKGTQY